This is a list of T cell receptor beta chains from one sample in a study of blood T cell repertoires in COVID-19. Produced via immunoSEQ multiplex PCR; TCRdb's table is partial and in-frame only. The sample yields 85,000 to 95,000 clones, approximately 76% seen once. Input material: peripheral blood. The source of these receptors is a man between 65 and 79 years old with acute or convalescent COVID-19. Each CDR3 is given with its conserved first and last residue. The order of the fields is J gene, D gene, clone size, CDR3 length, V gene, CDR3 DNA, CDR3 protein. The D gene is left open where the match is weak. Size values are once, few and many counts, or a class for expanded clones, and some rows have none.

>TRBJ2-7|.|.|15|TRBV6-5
TGTGCCAGCTCCGACACTCAGTCCCCATCCTACGAGCAGTACTTC
CASSDTQSPSYEQYF
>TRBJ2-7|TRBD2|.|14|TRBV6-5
TGTGCCAGCAGCCTGACTAGCGGGAGCAACGAGCAGTACTTC
CASSLTSGSNEQYF
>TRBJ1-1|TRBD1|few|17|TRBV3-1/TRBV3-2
TGTGCCAGCAGCCAAGCGGTTAGACAGGGGGCTGGGGCTGAAGCTTTCTTT
CASSQAVRQGAGAEAFF
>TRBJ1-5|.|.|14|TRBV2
TGTGCCAGCACCGCCGGGACTATTAGACAGCCCCAGCATTTT
CASTAGTIRQPQHF
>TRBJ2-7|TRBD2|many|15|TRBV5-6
TGTGCCAGCAGCCTCGTAGCGGGAATCAACTACGAGCAGTACTTC
CASSLVAGINYEQYF
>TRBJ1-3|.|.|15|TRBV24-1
TGTGCCACCAGTGACAGGGTCCTCTGGGGAAACACCATATATTTT
CATSDRVLWGNTIYF
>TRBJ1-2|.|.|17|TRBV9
TGTGCCAGCAGCCAACTAATTTTCAACAACGAGTTCTATGGCTACACCTTC
CASSQLIFNNEFYGYTF
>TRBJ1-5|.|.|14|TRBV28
TGTGCCAGCAGCCGGGACACGGACAATCAGCCCCAGCATTTT
CASSRDTDNQPQHF
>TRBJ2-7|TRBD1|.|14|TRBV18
TGTGCCAGCTCACGGCAGGGGGTAAGGTACGAGCAGTACTTC
CASSRQGVRYEQYF
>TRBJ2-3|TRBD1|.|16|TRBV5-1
TGCGCCAGCAGCTTGGCCGGGACAGGGAGGTCAGATACGCAGTATTTT
CASSLAGTGRSDTQYF
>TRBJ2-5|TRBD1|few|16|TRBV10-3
TGTGCCATCAGTGAACCGTCGGGACAGGGGTACGAGACCCAGTACTTC
CAISEPSGQGYETQYF
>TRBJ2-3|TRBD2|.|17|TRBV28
TGTGCCAGCAGTTTACATTGGACTAGCTGGGGGACAGATACGCAGTATTTT
CASSLHWTSWGTDTQYF
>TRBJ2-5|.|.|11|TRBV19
TGTGCCAGTGTCGAGGGAGAGACCCAGTACTTC
CASVEGETQYF
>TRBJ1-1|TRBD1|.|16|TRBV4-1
TGCGCCAGCGAGAGGGGACAGGGGGTCATGAACACTGAAGCTTTCTTT
CASERGQGVMNTEAFF
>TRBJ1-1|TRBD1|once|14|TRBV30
TGTGCCTGGAGTTTAAAGAGGACAGGGGGGAAAGCTTTCTTT
CAWSLKRTGGKAFF
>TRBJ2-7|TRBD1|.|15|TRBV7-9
TGTGCCAGCAGCTTAGCGGGACAGGGCGTGTACGAGCAGTACTTC
CASSLAGQGVYEQYF
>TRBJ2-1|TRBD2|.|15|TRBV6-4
TGTGCCAGCAGTGCGCTAGCGGGGGAATACAATGAGCAGTTCTTC
CASSALAGEYNEQFF
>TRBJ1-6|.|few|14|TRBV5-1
TGCGCCAGCAGCTTCCAGTCTTTGGATTCACCCCTCCACTTT
CASSFQSLDSPLHF
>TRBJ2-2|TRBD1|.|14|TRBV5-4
TGTGCCAGCAGCTCCGGGACAGGGGCCGGGGAGCTGTTTTTT
CASSSGTGAGELFF
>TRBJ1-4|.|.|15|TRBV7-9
TGTGCCAGCAGCTTAGAAAGGGAGTGGTCTGAAAAACTGTTTTTT
CASSLEREWSEKLFF
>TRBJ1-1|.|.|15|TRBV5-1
TGCGCCAGCAGCTTGGATGGCAGGTCGAACACTGAAGCTTTCTTT
CASSLDGRSNTEAFF
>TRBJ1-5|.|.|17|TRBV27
TGTGCCAGCAGTCCGGGACTTAAATCTAATAGCAATCAGCCCCAGCATTTT
CASSPGLKSNSNQPQHF
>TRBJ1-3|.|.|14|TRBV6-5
TGTGCCAGCAGACTACAGGGATCAGGAAACACCATATATTTT
CASRLQGSGNTIYF
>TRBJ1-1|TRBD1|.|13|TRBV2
TGTGCCAGCACTACCGGACAGGGGGCTCAAGCTTTCTTT
CASTTGQGAQAFF
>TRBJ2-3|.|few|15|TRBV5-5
TGTGCCAGCAGCATACCGGGACTGACCAAAGATACGCAGTATTTT
CASSIPGLTKDTQYF
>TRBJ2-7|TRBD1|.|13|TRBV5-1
TGCGCCAGCAGCCTACAGGGGGAGTACGAGCAGTACTTC
CASSLQGEYEQYF
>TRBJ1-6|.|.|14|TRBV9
TGTGCCAGCAGCGCCAGGGAAGGGGAAGGGGCCCTCCACTTT
CASSAREGEGALHF
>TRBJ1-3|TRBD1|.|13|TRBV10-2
TGCGCCAGTTCGACAGGGACCCGAAACACCATATATTTT
CASSTGTRNTIYF
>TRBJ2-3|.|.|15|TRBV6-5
TGTGCCAGCTCCCAGGGGCTGATTCTCACAGATACGCAGTATTTT
CASSQGLILTDTQYF
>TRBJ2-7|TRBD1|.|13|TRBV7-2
TGTGCCAGCAGGAGGACAGGGGCTTACGAGCAGTACTTC
CASRRTGAYEQYF
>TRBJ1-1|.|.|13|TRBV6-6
TGTGCCAGCAGCTCCCTCAGCGGCACTGAAGCTTTCTTT
CASSSLSGTEAFF